Following are 10 T cell receptor beta chains from one sample sequenced in a study of CD8+CD57+ T cells in acquired aplastic anemia. The template for TCR beta VDJ and CDR3 sequence profiling was genomic DNA. TCRdb reprocessed the reads via MiXCR and lists one record per CDR3 protein. This sample yields about 200,000 distinct CDR3 sequences, of which over 55% are seen a single time; around three fifths belongs to the top ten. CD8+CD57+ cell expansion had been shown by flow cytometry in patients chosen for sequencing. The sample was sorted CD4+, CD8+, or CD8+CD57+ T cells (not recorded which) from PBMCs. The receptors originated from a human donor with aplastic anemia.

This clonotype was observed at least ten times. The chain combines TRBV7-9 with TRBJ2-1; tentatively, D is TRBD1 (5 bases). CDR3 length equals 14 residues. V was shortened by 3 bases and J by 6 bases, with 12 bases between the two germline ends. The germline gives CDR1 SEHNR, CDR2 FQNEAQ (reference sequence). CDR3 DNA sequence: TGTGCCAGCAGCTTTCAACAGGCCCTCAATGAGCAGTTCTTC. The encoded protein is CASSFQQALNEQFF.

This clonotype has a handful of counts. V is TRBV7-6 and J is TRBJ2-1; TRBD2 aligns across 7 bases. This CDR3 is built from 17 residues. Germline assignment: CDR1 SGHVS and CDR2 FNYEAQ. The J segment lost 1 base and the V segment lost 2 bases, leaving 8 bases of the junction unmatched. Here the CDR3 reads CASSLRLAESSYNEQFF. CDR3 in DNA: TGTGCCAGCAGCTTAAGGCTAGCGGAGTCGTCCTACAATGAGCAGTTCTTC.

The rearrangement joins TRBV2 to TRBJ1-6; 8 nucleotides match TRBD1. The V gene's germline CDR1 is SNHLY and CDR2 FYNNEI. The CDR3 covers 16 residues. V was pared by 6 bases and J by 4 bases, with 8 bases of the junction left unmatched. As DNA, the CDR3 is TGTGCCAGCAGAGGGGACAGGAACACATATAATTCACCCCTCCACTTT. Translated: CASRGDRNTYNSPLHF.

The gene calls are TRBV12-3 or TRBV12-4 and TRBJ2-3; D is unresolved. The CDR3 sequence is 15 residues long. V shed 6 bases and J shed 0 bases, with 13 bases lying between them. This CDR3 reads CASSPGVGSTDTQYF. Written as DNA, the CDR3 is TGTGCCAGCAGCCCAGGCGTAGGAAGCACAGATACGCAGTATTTT.

The chain uses TRBV25-1 and TRBJ1-2; D remains ambiguous. Per the germline V gene, CDR1 is MGHDK and CDR2 is SYGVNS. The CDR3 totals 19 residues. Trimming pared 4 bases from V and 7 bases from J, leaving 31 bases between. CDR3 protein: CASSVRSTGRPTILGGYTF. CDR3 nucleotides: TGTGCCAGCAGTGTCCGATCCACCGGCCGACCCACAATTTTAGGTGGCTACACCTTC.

The J gene is TRBJ2-3, the V gene TRBV2; 9 positions agree with TRBD2. Germline V gene data show CDR1 as SNHLY and CDR2 as FYNNEI. The CDR3 runs to 15 residues. Germline trimming cut 6 bases from V and 4 bases from J; bases unmatched to any gene: 8. The CDR3 is CASRAGTSSPDTQYF. CDR3 sequence (DNA): TGTGCCAGCAGGGCCGGGACTAGCTCTCCAGATACGCAGTATTTT.

The chain links TRBV7-8 to TRBJ1-2; no definite D call. There are 13 residues in the CDR3. The germline V gene has CDR1 SGHVS and CDR2 FQNEAQ. The germline V and J ends were trimmed by 3 bases and 1 base, with 6 bases remaining between them. The DNA of the CDR3 is TGTGCCAGCAGCTTGGATGTTAACTATGGCTACACCTTC. This encodes CASSLDVNYGYTF.

This clonotype was seen a handful of times. Since a much larger clone is just one base distant, this may be a read error. This chain connects TRBV9 to TRBJ2-3; possibly TRBD1 or TRBD2 for D (5 bases each). CDR3 size: 17 residues. Per the germline V gene, CDR1 is SGDLS and CDR2 is YYNGEE. CDR3 residues: CAGSRPRDPSSTDTQYF. The CDR3 region has the DNA TGTGCCGGCAGTCGACCCCGGGACCCGAGTAGCACAGATACGCAGTATTTT.

This chain connects TRBV20-1 to TRBJ1-6; no reliable D call. The CDR3 runs 14 residues. Germline V gene sequence: CDR1 DFQATT, CDR2 SNEGSKA (reference sequence). V gave up 0 bases and J gave up 8 bases, with 11 bases separating them. The CDR3 nucleotides are TGCAGTGCTAGAGATCGACCTGAAGATTCACCCCTCCACTTT. Translation: CSARDRPEDSPLHF.

This clonotype was found a few times. In nucleotides, the CDR3 is TGCAGTGCTCGACTTTCAGATACGCAGTATTTT. It encodes CSARLSDTQYF. This chain joins TRBV20-1 and TRBJ2-3, with no clear D. This CDR3 spans 11 amino acids. The V end lost 5 bases, the J end lost 4 bases, and 7 bases lay between the germline ends. Germline V lookup: CDR1 DFQATT, CDR2 SNEGSKA (reference sequence).